The source of this T cell receptor (beta chain) is a study of CD8+CD57+ T cells in acquired aplastic anemia. Study summary: Sorted CD4+ and CD8+ cells gave a mean 3.2 ug DNA, range about 0.19 to 27.4 ug.

Patients chosen for sequencing had shown CD8+CD57+ cell expansion by flow cytometry. Therapy had not been given to patients before blood sampling. The CDR3 runs 14 residues. Germline V CDR1 and CDR2: KGHDR, SFDVKD. V lost 5 bases to trimming and J lost 1 base; unmatched junction nucleotides: 3. Genomic DNA templated the TCR beta VDJ and CDR3 profiling. TCRdb processed the reads anew with MiXCR; each CDR3 protein has one entry. The data show roughly 100,000 distinct CDR3 sequences, roughly 70% seen once. Sequencing was performed on sorted CD4+, CD8+, or CD8+CD57+ T cells (not recorded which) from PBMCs. The clonotype comes from a human donor with aplastic anemia. The chain recombines TRBV24-1 with TRBJ2-5, with 7 bases matching TRBD2. The CDR3 nucleotides are TGTGCCACCAGTGCGGCTAGCGGCCAAGAGACCCAGTACTTC. Its protein is CATSAASGQETQYF.